Following are 3 T cell receptor beta chains from one sample sequenced in a study of PD-L1 blockade in urothelial cancer. Some clones are missing from TCRdb's copy, which holds only in-frame ones; the method was immunoSEQ multiplex PCR. The sample includes about 38,000 clones, 75% to 90% of them seen just once. Material: PBMCs, obtained around atezolizumab (anti-PD-L1) treatment. These receptor sequences come from a man aged 60-69 years with urothelial cancer.

The V and J genes are TRBV7-6 and TRBJ2-5; TRBD2 matches 7 bases. Per germline, CDR1 SGHVS and CDR2 FNYEAQ. J gave up 5 bases and V 2 bases, and 11 bases lay outside the gene matches. This CDR3 is built from 16 residues. The CDR3 DNA sequence: TGTGCCAGCAGCTTAAAGCGTCGGGGGGTGTCGGAGACCCAGTACTTC. Its translation: CASSLKRRGVSETQYF.

The rearrangement joins TRBV28 to TRBJ2-2; 9 positions match TRBD2. From germline, CDR1 is MDHEN and CDR2 SYDVKM. The ends lost 6 bases at V and 6 bases at J; junction bases unmatched: 5. This CDR3 comprises 14 residues. In DNA form, the CDR3 reads TGTGCCAGCAGGGCGGGGGGGCTTTCCGGGGAGCTGTTTTTT. Protein: CASRAGGLSGELFF.

V usage is TRBV5-6 and J usage is TRBJ1-2; 7 bases map to TRBD1. This CDR3 comprises 15 residues. Germline lookup yields CDR1 SGHDT and CDR2 YYEEEE. V was pared by 4 bases and J by 4 bases, with 10 bases of the junction left unmatched. This CDR3 is CASSLQGPTVYGYTF. In DNA, the CDR3 is TGTGCCAGCAGCCTACAGGGGCCGACTGTCTATGGCTACACCTTC. The variable domain in full, with the rest retrieved from reference TRBV5-6 and TRBJ1-2, is DAGVTQSPTHLIKTRGQQVTLRCSPKSGHDTVSWYQQALGQGPQFIFQYYEEEERQRGNFPDRFSGHQFPNYSSELNVNALLLGDSALYLCASSLQGPTVYGYTFGSGTRLTVV.